This TCR beta chain was captured in a study of memory CD8 T cells in hepatitis C reinfection. Study-level background: After reinfection, two primary-infection resolvers became chronically infected. HCV reinfection: RNA-positive following two negative tests at least 60 days apart. The study, taken as a whole, reports: A handful of donors were too few for definitive public clonotype conclusions.

Time point defined: peak reinfection, 3 to 8 weeks after reinfection detection. The sorted cells went straight to TCR sequencing with no prior in vitro expansion. At all three reinfection time points, viable CD3+ CD8+ CD45RO- cells from a couple of donors served as controls. In regard to this clone: Its antigen is as yet unknown.

Sequenced by immunoSEQ multiplex PCR; TCRdb stores in-frame clones only, minus some. The sample has 35,000 to 50,000 clones, around 87% seen once. Sequences were obtained from naive CD8+ T cells sorted from blood. The sequence was collected from a man in his late teens or twenties with hepatitis C virus infection.

The CDR3 region has the DNA TGTGCCAGCAGCCCCCCCGGGGGGTCGGGGTACACTGAAGCTTTCTTT. Protein: CASSPPGGSGYTEAFF. The chain combines TRBV9 with TRBJ1-1, with D possibly TRBD1 on 5 matching bases. This CDR3 contains 16 residues. Germline CDR1 is SGDLS and CDR2 is YYNGEE. V was shortened by 4 bases and J by 3 bases, with 19 bases between the two germline ends.